The following is a T cell receptor beta chain sequence with its context. The data stem from a study of T cells in Graves' hyperthyroidism and ophthalmopathy. V dropped 0 bases and J dropped 1 base, with 10 bases sitting between them. Germline lookup yields CDR1 SGHAT and CDR2 FQNNGV. This CDR3 comprises 17 residues. At least 3 on the Clinical Activity Score was recorded for ophthalmopathy patients, who also had NOSPECS grade at least 4 and duration under 3 months. RNA transcripts were the template for amplifying TCR beta CDR3 regions. During a first-round RT-PCR of the TCR CDR3, the HTBI primer set was used. MiXCR was run by TCRdb on the multiplex PCR reads, yielding one entry per CDR3 protein. The sample contains over 500,000 distinct CDR3 sequences, 15% to 20% of which appear only once.

This clonotype originated in a woman under 30 with Graves' ophthalmopathy. J is TRBJ2-6 and V is TRBV11-2; no reliable D call. Sequenced sample: blood. DNA for the CDR3: TGTGCCAGCAGCTTAGATTCTTGGGATTCTGGGGCCAACGTCCTGACTTTC. This codes for CASSLDSWDSGANVLTF.